The clone carrying this T cell receptor beta chain appeared a few times. As to time point: newly diagnosed GD, antithyroid drugs for less than 3 months. RNA isolated from PBMCs was used to make the TCR library. HTBI primers from iRepertoire and Arm-PCR of CDR3 regions yielded the TCR beta libraries. MiXCR, run by TCRdb on the multiplex PCR reads, gives a single entry per CDR3 protein. The sample holds 680,000 or so distinct CDR3 sequences; 16% are singletons and the top ten take around a sixth. The data stem from a study of regulatory T cells in long-lasting Graves disease. In addition, the sample was reused for a study of T cells in Graves' hyperthyroidism and ophthalmopathy. As that report states: Using the HTBI primer set, a first-round RT-PCR was run on the TCR CDR3.

Sequences were derived from peripheral blood mononuclear cells (PBMCs), sampled at new diagnosis, from a patient treated with antithyroid drugs. This TCR was sampled from a woman in her thirties with Graves disease.

CDR3 residues: CASRPTFRESTYGYTF. The CDR3 DNA reads TGTGCCAGCAGACCCACCTTTAGGGAGAGTACGTATGGCTACACCTTC. The rearrangement uses TRBV6-1 and TRBJ1-2; D is unresolved. CDR3 length: 16 residues. V gave up 6 bases and J gave up 5 bases, with 22 bases separating them. Germline CDR1 reads MNHNS; CDR2 reads SASEGT.